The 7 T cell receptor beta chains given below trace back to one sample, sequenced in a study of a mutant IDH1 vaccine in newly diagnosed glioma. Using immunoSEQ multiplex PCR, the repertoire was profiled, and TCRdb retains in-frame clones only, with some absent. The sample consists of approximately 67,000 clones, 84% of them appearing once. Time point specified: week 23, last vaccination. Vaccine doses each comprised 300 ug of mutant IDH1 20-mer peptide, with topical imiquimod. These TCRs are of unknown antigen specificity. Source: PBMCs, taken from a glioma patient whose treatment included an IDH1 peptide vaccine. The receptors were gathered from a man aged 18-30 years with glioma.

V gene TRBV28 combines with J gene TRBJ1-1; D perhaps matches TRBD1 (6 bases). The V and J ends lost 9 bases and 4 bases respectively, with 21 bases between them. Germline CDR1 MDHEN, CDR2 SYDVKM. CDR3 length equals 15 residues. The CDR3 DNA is TGTGCCAGTGGGATGATGGGGGGGCGGGGCACTGAAGCTTTCTTT. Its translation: CASGMMGGRGTEAFF.

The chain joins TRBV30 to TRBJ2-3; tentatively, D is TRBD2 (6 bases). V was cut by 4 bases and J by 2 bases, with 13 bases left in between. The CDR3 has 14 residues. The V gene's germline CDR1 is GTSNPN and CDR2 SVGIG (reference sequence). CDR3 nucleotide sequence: TGTGCCTGGACGGTAACGGGGGTCACAGATACGCAGTATTTT. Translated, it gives CAWTVTGVTDTQYF.

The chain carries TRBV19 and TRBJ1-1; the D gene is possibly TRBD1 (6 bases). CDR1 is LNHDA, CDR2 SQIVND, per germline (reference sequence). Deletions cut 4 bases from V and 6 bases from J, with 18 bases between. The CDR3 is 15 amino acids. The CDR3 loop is CASSTFTGNGAEAFF. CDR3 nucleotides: TGTGCCAGTAGTACCTTCACAGGGAATGGCGCTGAAGCTTTCTTT.

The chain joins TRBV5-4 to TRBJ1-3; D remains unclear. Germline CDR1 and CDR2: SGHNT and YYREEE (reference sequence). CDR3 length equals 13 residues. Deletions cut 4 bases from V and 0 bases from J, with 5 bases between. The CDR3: CASSLYSGNTIYF. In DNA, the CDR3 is TGTGCCAGCAGCCTCTACTCTGGAAACACCATATATTTT.

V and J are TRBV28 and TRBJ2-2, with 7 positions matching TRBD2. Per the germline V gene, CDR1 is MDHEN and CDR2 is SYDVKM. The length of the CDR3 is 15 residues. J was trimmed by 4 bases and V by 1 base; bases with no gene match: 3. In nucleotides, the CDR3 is TGTGCCAGCAGTTTATTGGGGAGGGCCACCGGGGAGCTGTTTTTT. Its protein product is CASSLLGRATGELFF.

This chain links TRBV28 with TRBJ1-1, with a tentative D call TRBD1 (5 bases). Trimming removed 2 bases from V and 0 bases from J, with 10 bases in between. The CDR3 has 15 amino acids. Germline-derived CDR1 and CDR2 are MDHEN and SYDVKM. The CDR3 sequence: CASSLTGTMNTEAFF. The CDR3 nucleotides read TGTGCCAGCAGTTTAACGGGGACCATGAACACTGAAGCTTTCTTT.

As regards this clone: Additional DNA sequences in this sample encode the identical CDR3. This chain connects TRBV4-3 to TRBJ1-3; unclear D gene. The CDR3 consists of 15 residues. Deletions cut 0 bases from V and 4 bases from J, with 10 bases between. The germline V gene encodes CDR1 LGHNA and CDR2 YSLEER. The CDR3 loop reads CASSQDRGYGNTIYF. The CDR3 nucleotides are TGCGCCAGCAGCCAAGATAGAGGTTACGGAAACACCATATATTTT.